Listed below are T cell receptor beta chains from one sample, sequenced in a study of cytomegalovirus exposure and HLA in healthy donors. TCRdb keeps only in-frame clones here, not all; method: immunoSEQ multiplex PCR. The sample contains tens of thousands of clones, about three quarters of which appear only once. Material for sequencing was PBMCs. These receptors all stem from a woman aged 30 to 39 in good health and CMV-seropositive. Both conserved end residues are part of each CDR3. The order of the fields is V gene, D gene, J gene, clone size, CDR3 protein, CDR3 DNA. D genes are given only for firm matches. Clone sizes are given selectively: once, few, many, or a class where the clone is expanded.

TRBV7-9	TRBD1	TRBJ1-1	.	CASSLMTGLTEAFF	TGTGCCAGCAGCTTAATGACAGGGCTCACTGAAGCTTTCTTT
TRBV28	.	TRBJ1-5	.	CASSLPDRNPPEPQHF	TGTGCCAGCAGTTTACCCGACAGGAACCCTCCGGAGCCCCAGCATTTT
TRBV9	TRBD2	TRBJ2-7	.	CASSPGSGSYEQYF	TGTGCCAGCAGCCCTGGAAGCGGGAGTTACGAGCAGTACTTC
TRBV10-2	.	TRBJ1-1	.	CASRYGLTGNTEAFF	TGCGCCAGCAGGTACGGCCTGACAGGAAACACTGAAGCTTTCTTT
TRBV28	TRBD2	TRBJ2-5	.	CASSLGLAGRETQYF	TGTGCCAGCAGCCTGGGACTAGCGGGTAGGGAGACCCAGTACTTC
TRBV28	.	TRBJ2-3	.	CASSLGKRNTQYF	TGTGCCAGCAGTTTGGGGAAGCGGAATACGCAGTATTTT
TRBV7-7	.	TRBJ2-5	.	CASSIPTGTQYF	TGTGCTAGCAGCATTCCGACGGGGACCCAGTACTTC
TRBV5-4	.	TRBJ2-5	.	CASSPRQEETQYF	TGTGCCAGCAGCCCTAGACAGGAAGAGACCCAGTACTTC
TRBV15	TRBD1	TRBJ2-1	.	CATSRAQGAEQFF	TGTGCCACCAGCAGAGCGCAGGGGGCTGAGCAGTTCTTC
TRBV10-2	TRBD2	TRBJ2-2	.	CASRSSGRAVDTGELFF	TGCGCCAGCAGGTCTAGCGGGAGGGCCGTCGACACCGGGGAGCTGTTTTTT
TRBV28	.	TRBJ2-3	.	CASSLAGTDTQYF	TGTGCCAGCAGTTTGGCGGGCACAGATACGCAGTATTTT
TRBV10-1	.	TRBJ2-7	.	CASSESSGTRTSYEQYF	TGCGCCAGCAGTGAATCATCCGGGACACGGACCTCCTACGAGCAGTACTTC
TRBV2	TRBD2	TRBJ2-3	.	CASSPGLATTQYF	TGTGCCAGCAGTCCGGGACTAGCGACTACGCAGTATTTT
TRBV6-6	TRBD1	TRBJ2-5	medium-sized	CASSTGGRETQYF	TGTGCCAGCAGCACAGGGGGCCGGGAGACCCAGTACTTC
TRBV7-3	TRBD2	TRBJ2-1	.	CASSLTPLAGGRNNEQFF	TGTGCCAGCAGCTTAACCCCACTAGCGGGAGGACGTAACAATGAGCAGTTCTTC
TRBV5-6	.	TRBJ2-3	.	CASSLNTDTQYF	TGTGCCAGCAGCCTAAATACAGATACGCAGTATTTT
TRBV29-1	.	TRBJ1-1	.	CSVPRGSSEAFF	TGCAGCGTCCCCCGAGGAAGCTCTGAAGCTTTCTTT
TRBV29-1	.	TRBJ2-7	once	CSVDGSRGHEQYF	TGCAGCGTTGATGGCAGCAGGGGCCACGAGCAGTACTTC
TRBV4-3	.	TRBJ1-4	.	CASSQDFVPEIEKLFF	TGCGCCAGCAGCCAAGATTTTGTCCCAGAAATTGAAAAACTGTTTTTT
TRBV27	.	TRBJ1-2	once	CASSFNAQLNYGYTF	TGTGCCAGCAGTTTTAACGCACAGCTTAACTATGGCTACACCTTC
TRBV18	TRBD2	TRBJ2-3	.	CASSGLAGTDTQYF	TGTGCCAGCTCGGGACTAGCGGGTACAGATACGCAGTATTTT
TRBV4-1	.	TRBJ2-3	many	CASSQDPTRTDTQYF	TGCGCCAGCAGCCAAGATCCCACTCGCACAGATACGCAGTATTTT
TRBV2	.	TRBJ2-7	.	CASMGTVSYEQYF	TGTGCCAGCATGGGTACAGTCTCCTACGAGCAGTACTTC
TRBV2	TRBD1	TRBJ2-7	.	CASSRDRVHF	TGTGCCAGCAGTCGGGACAGGGTCCACTTC
TRBV27	.	TRBJ1-3	.	CASSTALGGTIYF	TGTGCCAGCAGTACGGCCTTAGGAGGCACCATATATTTT
TRBV28	.	TRBJ1-2	.	CASSRRDNYGYTF	TGTGCCAGCAGCCGACGGGATAACTATGGCTACACCTTC
TRBV19	.	TRBJ2-1	.	CASSITTGNEQFF	TGTGCCAGTAGTATAACCACAGGCAATGAGCAGTTCTTC
TRBV5-1	TRBD2	TRBJ2-2	few	CASSPTSGSPTGELFF	TGCGCCAGCAGCCCCACTAGCGGGAGTCCCACCGGGGAGCTGTTTTTT
TRBV25-1	TRBD2	TRBJ2-3	.	CASIGPGLGLAGGTQYF	TGTGCCAGCATCGGACCGGGGTTGGGACTAGCGGGAGGCACGCAGTATTTT
TRBV7-2	.	TRBJ1-3	.	CASKLDSSGNTIYF	TGTGCCAGCAAACTGGACAGCTCTGGAAACACCATATATTTT
TRBV2	TRBD2	TRBJ2-1	.	CASRELAAPYNEQFF	TGTGCCAGCAGAGAACTAGCGGCCCCCTACAATGAGCAGTTCTTC
TRBV15	.	TRBJ1-1	.	CATSRDRSVTEAFF	TGTGCCACCAGCAGAGATAGAAGTGTAACTGAAGCTTTCTTT
TRBV4-3	.	TRBJ2-7	few	CASSQATSYEQYF	TGCGCCAGCAGCCAAGCGACTTCCTACGAGCAGTACTTC
TRBV5-1	TRBD1	TRBJ1-1	few	CASSYGTGKAVTEAFF	TGCGCCAGCAGCTATGGGACAGGAAAAGCGGTCACTGAAGCTTTCTTT
TRBV29-1	.	TRBJ2-1	once	CSVAGQGTYNEQFF	TGCAGCGTTGCCGGCCAGGGGACCTACAATGAGCAGTTCTTC
TRBV4-3	.	TRBJ2-1	.	CASSQDGAASYNEQFF	TGCGCCAGCAGCCAAGATGGCGCGGCTTCCTACAATGAGCAGTTCTTC
TRBV19	.	TRBJ1-2	.	CASSDRGRVGNYGYTF	TGTGCCAGTAGTGATCGGGGGAGGGTTGGAAACTATGGCTACACCTTC
TRBV7-2	TRBD2	TRBJ2-1	.	CASSLRTSGGYNEQFF	TGTGCCAGCAGCTTACGGACTAGCGGAGGGTACAATGAGCAGTTCTTC
TRBV29-1	TRBD1	TRBJ1-2	.	CSVVGTGCGYTF	TGCAGCGTTGTAGGGACAGGGTGCGGCTACACCTTC
TRBV29-1	TRBD2	TRBJ2-7	.	CSVTWGLAGSSYEQYF	TGCAGCGTTACCTGGGGGCTAGCGGGAAGCTCCTACGAGCAGTACTTC
TRBV5-4	.	TRBJ2-7	.	CASSLGTPSYEQYF	TGTGCCAGCAGCTTAGGGACACCCTCCTACGAGCAGTACTTC
TRBV6-5	.	TRBJ2-7	.	CASRRGTASREQYF	TGTGCCAGCAGAAGAGGGACTGCCTCTCGGGAGCAGTACTTC
TRBV28	TRBD1	TRBJ2-7	few	CASSPWTGRSEQYF	TGTGCCAGCAGTCCCTGGACAGGAAGGAGCGAGCAGTACTTC
TRBV4-2	TRBD2	TRBJ2-2	.	CASRRLAGGGGGELFF	TGTGCCAGCCGCCGACTAGCGGGAGGGGGTGGCGGGGAGCTGTTTTTT
TRBV6-5	.	TRBJ2-2	few	CASSSLDRIYTGELFF	TGTGCCAGCAGTTCCTTAGACAGGATTTACACCGGGGAGCTGTTTTTT
TRBV21-1	.	TRBJ2-1	.	CASGEGGTLTSEQFF	TGTGCCAGCGGCGAGGGAGGCACCCTTACAAGTGAGCAGTTCTTC
TRBV30	.	TRBJ1-1	.	CAWSVALNTEAFF	TGTGCCTGGAGTGTAGCGCTGAACACTGAAGCTTTCTTT
TRBV27	.	TRBJ2-1	.	CASSFPQSEQFF	TGTGCCAGCAGTTTCCCACAATCGGAGCAGTTCTTC
TRBV5-1	.	TRBJ2-7	.	CASSLGEGVPSYEQYF	TGCGCCAGCAGCTTGGGAGAGGGAGTCCCCTCCTACGAGCAGTACTTC
TRBV4-2	TRBD2	TRBJ2-7	.	CASSQELAGGRYEQYF	TGTGCCAGCAGCCAAGAGCTAGCGGGAGGGCGTTACGAGCAGTACTTC
TRBV25-1	TRBD1	TRBJ1-6	.	CASSSSTGGFYNSPLHF	TGTGCCAGCAGTTCCTCGACAGGGGGTTTCTATAATTCACCCCTCCACTTT
TRBV28	.	TRBJ1-6	.	CASIPRGLASPLHF	TGTGCCAGCATCCCCCGCGGTCTTGCGTCACCCCTCCACTTT
TRBV7-2	TRBD1	TRBJ2-7	.	CASSRGQGASEEQYF	TGTGCCAGCAGCCGGGGACAGGGGGCGTCGGAGGAGCAGTACTTC